A selection of T cell receptor beta chains follows, all from one sample in a study of early T cells in non-severe SARS-CoV-2 infection. TCRdb fed the 5' RACE reads into MiXCR, producing one record per CDR3 protein. The data contain around 19,000 distinct CDR3 sequences, less than 5% of them singletons. Sequenced: whole blood. Source of these receptors: an adult who was a healthcare worker with PCR-confirmed SARS-CoV-2 infection or an uninfected control (not recorded which). Both conserved end residues are part of each CDR3. The D gene is left open where the match is weak. The size field is filled for only some rows; it gives once, few, many or a size class.

clone_size d_call j_call v_call cdr3_aa cdr3_nt
many TRBD1 TRBJ1-2 TRBV6-1 CASRKTGGDGYTF TGTGCCAGCAGGAAAACAGGGGGCGATGGCTACACCTTC
many . TRBJ2-7 TRBV6-2/TRBV6-3 CATELGYEQYF TGTGCCACGGAGCTTGGGTACGAGCAGTACTTC
many . TRBJ1-1 TRBV10-3 CAISANTEAFF TGTGCCATCAGTGCTAACACTGAAGCTTTCTTT
. TRBD1 TRBJ2-1 TRBV12-3/TRBV12-4 CASSFEGQVPYNEQFF TGTGCCAGCAGTTTCGAGGGACAGGTCCCATACAATGAGCAGTTCTTC
many . TRBJ2-2 TRBV3-1 CASSQVFGGELFF TGTGCCAGCAGCCAAGTGTTCGGCGGGGAGCTGTTTTTT
medium-sized TRBD1 TRBJ2-1 TRBV18 CASSPRTGGAGNEQFF TGTGCCAGCTCACCACGGACAGGGGGCGCTGGGAATGAGCAGTTCTTC
few TRBD1 TRBJ2-7 TRBV29-1 CSVGTGPYEQYF TGCAGCGTCGGGACAGGGCCGTACGAGCAGTACTTC
many TRBD1 TRBJ1-1 TRBV6-5 CASRQGAEAFF TGTGCCAGTAGACAGGGGGCTGAAGCTTTCTTT
few . TRBJ1-6 TRBV6-5 CASGRENNSPLHF TGTGCCAGCGGCAGGGAGAATAATTCACCCCTCCACTTT
many TRBD1 TRBJ1-1 TRBV7-2 CASSLPGQGKAFF TGTGCCAGCAGCTTGCCGGGACAGGGGAAAGCTTTCTTT
few . TRBJ2-7 TRBV12-3/TRBV12-4 CASSFMVGPLYEQYF TGTGCCAGCAGTTTTATGGTGGGTCCCCTTTACGAGCAGTACTTC
few . TRBJ1-4 TRBV6-6 CASSTHVGDIGGLFF TGTGCCAGCAGCACCCACGTGGGGGACATCGGAGGACTGTTTTTT
. . TRBJ2-3 TRBV12-3/TRBV12-4 CASSSSGKLTDTQYF TGTGCCAGCAGCTCCAGCGGAAAACTCACAGATACGCAGTATTTT
. . TRBJ2-1 TRBV7-9 CASSRLVYNEQFF TGTGCCAGCAGCCGCCTAGTCTACAATGAGCAGTTCTTC
many TRBD1 TRBJ1-4 TRBV7-9 CASSLGTGNEKLFF TGTGCCAGCAGCCTGGGGACAGGGAATGAAAAACTGTTTTTT
many TRBD2 TRBJ2-5 TRBV20-1 CSARPRLAGGPEETQYF TGCAGTGCTAGGCCCCGACTAGCGGGGGGGCCTGAAGAGACCCAGTACTTC
medium-sized . TRBJ1-4 TRBV2 CASTRDYYNEKLFF TGTGCCAGTACCCGGGACTATTATAATGAAAAACTGTTTTTT
few TRBD1 TRBJ1-3 TRBV12-3/TRBV12-4 CASSAGQAGGNTIYF TGTGCCAGCAGTGCGGGACAGGCGGGCGGAAACACCATATATTTT
many . TRBJ2-1 TRBV29-1 CSVIGQFF TGCAGCGTAATCGGGCAGTTCTTC
many TRBD2 TRBJ2-7 TRBV9 CASSVAGEGAYEQYF TGTGCCAGCAGCGTAGCGGGGGAGGGTGCCTACGAGCAGTACTTC
many . TRBJ1-1 TRBV7-2 CASSLMGDTEAFF TGTGCCAGCAGCCTGATGGGGGACACTGAAGCTTTCTTT
few . TRBJ2-3 TRBV27 CATSLLAHLSTDTQYF TGTGCCACCTCACTCCTAGCCCACCTTAGCACAGATACGCAGTATTTT
many . TRBJ1-1 TRBV7-9 CASSPYRGGPEAFF TGTGCCAGCAGCCCTTACCGAGGGGGGCCTGAAGCTTTCTTT
medium-sized . TRBJ2-1 TRBV9 CASSVAAGNEQFF TGTGCCAGCAGCGTAGCGGCCGGCAATGAGCAGTTCTTC
many . TRBJ2-7 TRBV2 CASRSRDFKSYEQYF TGTGCCAGCAGATCACGGGATTTTAAATCCTACGAGCAGTACTTC
. . TRBJ2-7 TRBV2 CASSVAASSYEQYF TGTGCCAGCAGCGTAGCGGCGAGCTCCTACGAGCAGTACTTC
many . TRBJ2-1 TRBV7-2 CASSFQWGSYNEQFF TGTGCCAGCAGCTTTCAGTGGGGCTCCTACAATGAGCAGTTCTTC
few . TRBJ2-5 TRBV29-1 CSVPRGQNQETQYF TGCAGCGTTCCCCGCGGACAGAACCAAGAGACCCAGTACTTC
many TRBD1 TRBJ2-1 TRBV6-1 CASSEAARRTGGNEQFF TGTGCCAGCAGTGAAGCGGCAAGAAGGACAGGGGGCAATGAGCAGTTCTTC
medium-sized TRBD2 TRBJ2-2 TRBV4-3 CASSHRGRALDTGELFF TGCGCCAGCAGCCACCGAGGGAGGGCCCTGGACACCGGGGAGCTGTTTTTT
many TRBD2 TRBJ2-3 TRBV28 CASSTDIGLADTDTQYF TGTGCCAGCAGTACCGATATCGGACTAGCGGACACAGATACGCAGTATTTT
many TRBD2 TRBJ2-7 TRBV2 CASSPASGSYEQYF TGTGCCAGTAGCCCGGCTAGCGGTTCCTACGAGCAGTACTTC
many . TRBJ2-7 TRBV2 CASSDYRDEQYF TGTGCCAGCAGTGATTATCGGGACGAGCAGTACTTC
many TRBD1 TRBJ2-7 TRBV6-6 CASSYRTGKSTYEQYF TGTGCCAGCAGTTACCGGACAGGAAAAAGTACCTACGAGCAGTACTTC
few TRBD1 TRBJ2-3 TRBV2 CASSEGQRTDTQYF TGTGCCAGCAGCGAGGGACAGCGCACAGATACGCAGTATTTT
many TRBD1 TRBJ1-5 TRBV4-1 CASSQEGTGGVNQPQHF TGCGCCAGCAGCCAAGAAGGGACAGGGGGCGTGAATCAGCCCCAGCATTTT
many TRBD1 TRBJ1-1 TRBV2 CASNPGTGGGTEAFF TGTGCCAGCAACCCCGGGACAGGAGGGGGGACTGAAGCTTTCTTT
many . TRBJ2-3 TRBV11-3 CASSLTPRSTQYF TGTGCCAGCAGCTTAACCCCCCGGAGTACGCAGTATTTT
few TRBD1 TRBJ1-1 TRBV20-1 CSASRQGASEAFF TGCAGTGCTAGCAGACAGGGGGCCTCTGAAGCTTTCTTT
medium-sized . TRBJ2-5 TRBV10-3 CAISEYREETQYF TGTGCCATCAGTGAGTACAGGGAGGAGACCCAGTACTTC
many TRBD1 TRBJ2-4 TRBV19 CASMEQGFRNIQYF TGTGCCAGTATGGAACAGGGGTTTAGAAACATTCAGTACTTC
many TRBD1 TRBJ2-2 TRBV7-9 CASSPQGIGELFF TGTGCCAGCAGCCCACAGGGGATCGGGGAGCTGTTTTTT